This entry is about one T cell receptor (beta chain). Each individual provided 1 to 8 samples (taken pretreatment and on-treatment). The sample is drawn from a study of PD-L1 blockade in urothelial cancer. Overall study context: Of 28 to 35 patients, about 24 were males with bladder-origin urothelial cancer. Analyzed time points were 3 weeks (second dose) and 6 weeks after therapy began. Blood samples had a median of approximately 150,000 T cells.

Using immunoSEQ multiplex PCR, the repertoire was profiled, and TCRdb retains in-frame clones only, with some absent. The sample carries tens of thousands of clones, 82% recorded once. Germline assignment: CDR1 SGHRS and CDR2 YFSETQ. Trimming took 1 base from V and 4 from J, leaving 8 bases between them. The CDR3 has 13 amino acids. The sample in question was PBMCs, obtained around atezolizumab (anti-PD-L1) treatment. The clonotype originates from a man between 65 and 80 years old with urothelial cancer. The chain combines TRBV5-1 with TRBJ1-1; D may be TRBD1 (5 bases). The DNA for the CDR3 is TGCGCCAGCAGCTTGTTCGGGGGCACTGAAGCTTTCTTT. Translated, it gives CASSLFGGTEAFF.